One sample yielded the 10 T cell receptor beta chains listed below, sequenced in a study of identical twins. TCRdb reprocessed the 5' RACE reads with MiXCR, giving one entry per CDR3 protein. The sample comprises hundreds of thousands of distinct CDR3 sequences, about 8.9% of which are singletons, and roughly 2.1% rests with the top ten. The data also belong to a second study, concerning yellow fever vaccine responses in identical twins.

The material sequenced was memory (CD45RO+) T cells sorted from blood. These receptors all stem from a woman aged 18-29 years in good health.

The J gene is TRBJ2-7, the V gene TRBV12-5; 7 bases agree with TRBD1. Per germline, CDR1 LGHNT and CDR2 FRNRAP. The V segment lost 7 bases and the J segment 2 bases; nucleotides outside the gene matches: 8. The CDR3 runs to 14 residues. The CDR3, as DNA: TGTGCTAGTGACCTGGACAGGCCGACCTACGAGCAGTACGTC. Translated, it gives CASDLDRPTYEQYV.

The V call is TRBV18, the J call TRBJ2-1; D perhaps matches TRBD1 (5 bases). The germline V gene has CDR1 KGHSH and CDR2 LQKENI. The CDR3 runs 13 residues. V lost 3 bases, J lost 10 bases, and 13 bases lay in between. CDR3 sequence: CASSPTLKGEQFF. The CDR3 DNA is TGTGCCAGCTCACCGACACTGAAGGGGGAGCAGTTCTTC.

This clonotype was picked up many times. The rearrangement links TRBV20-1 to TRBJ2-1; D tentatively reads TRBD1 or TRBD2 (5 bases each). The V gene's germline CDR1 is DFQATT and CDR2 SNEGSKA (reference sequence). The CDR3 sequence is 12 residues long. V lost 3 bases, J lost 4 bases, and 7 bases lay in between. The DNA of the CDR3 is TGCAGTGCTAGCGGGGCGTACAATGAGCAGTTCTTC. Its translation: CSASGAYNEQFF.

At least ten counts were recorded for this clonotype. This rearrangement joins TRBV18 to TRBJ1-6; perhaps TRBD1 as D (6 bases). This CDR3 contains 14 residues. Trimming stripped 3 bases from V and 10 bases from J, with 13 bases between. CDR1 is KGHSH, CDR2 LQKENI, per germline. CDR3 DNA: TGTGCCAGCTCACCTGACAGGCTTGACTCACCCCTCCACTTT. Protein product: CASSPDRLDSPLHF.

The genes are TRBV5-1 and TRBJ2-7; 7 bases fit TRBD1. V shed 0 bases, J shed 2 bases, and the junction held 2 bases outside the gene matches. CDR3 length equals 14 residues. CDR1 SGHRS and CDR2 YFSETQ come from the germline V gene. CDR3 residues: CASSLGDRTYEQYF. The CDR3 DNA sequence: TGCGCCAGCAGCTTGGGGGACAGAACCTACGAGCAGTACTTC.

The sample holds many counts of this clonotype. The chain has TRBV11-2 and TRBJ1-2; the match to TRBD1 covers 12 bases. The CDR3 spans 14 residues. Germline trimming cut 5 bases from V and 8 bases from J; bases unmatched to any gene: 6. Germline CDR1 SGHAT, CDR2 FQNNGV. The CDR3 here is CASSPGQGAGGYTF. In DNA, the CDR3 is TGTGCCAGCAGCCCGGGACAGGGGGCCGGGGGCTACACCTTC.

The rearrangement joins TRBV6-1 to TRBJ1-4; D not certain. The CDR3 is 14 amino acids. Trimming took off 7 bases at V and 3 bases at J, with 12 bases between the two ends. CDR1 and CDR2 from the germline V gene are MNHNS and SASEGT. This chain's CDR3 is CASNQARSNEKLFF. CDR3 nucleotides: TGTGCCAGCAACCAAGCGCGGTCTAATGAAAAACTGTTTTTT.

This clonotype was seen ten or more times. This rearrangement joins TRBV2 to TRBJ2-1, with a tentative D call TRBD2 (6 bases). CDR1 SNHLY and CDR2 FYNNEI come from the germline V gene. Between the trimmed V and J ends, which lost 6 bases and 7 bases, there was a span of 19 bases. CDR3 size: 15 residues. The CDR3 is CASRIRDSVGNEQFF. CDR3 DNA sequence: TGTGCCAGCAGAATCCGGGACTCCGTGGGGAATGAGCAGTTCTTC.

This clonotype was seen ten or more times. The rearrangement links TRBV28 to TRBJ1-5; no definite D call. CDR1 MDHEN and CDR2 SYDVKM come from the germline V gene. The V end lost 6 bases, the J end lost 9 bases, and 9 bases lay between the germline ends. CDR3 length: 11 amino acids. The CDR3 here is CASSRPAPQHF. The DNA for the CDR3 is TGTGCCAGCAGCAGACCGGCGCCCCAGCATTTT.

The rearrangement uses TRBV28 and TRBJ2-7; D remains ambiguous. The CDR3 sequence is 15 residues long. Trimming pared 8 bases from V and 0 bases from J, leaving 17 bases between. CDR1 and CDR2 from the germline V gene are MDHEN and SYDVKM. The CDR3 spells CASGSGILCSYEQYF. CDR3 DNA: TGTGCCAGCGGCTCGGGCATCCTCTGCTCCTACGAGCAGTACTTC.